This T cell receptor (beta chain) was recorded in a study of T cells in Graves' hyperthyroidism and ophthalmopathy. As for the study in general: Specimen type is peripheral blood, collected at initial diagnosis prior to any treatment.

Study-wide results and caveats: A model of 13 V-J features distinguished ophthalmopathy from stable hyperthyroidism.

Over 18 months, lack of ophthalmopathy progression marked Graves' hyperthyroidism as stable. Patients having uncontrolled infection, another autoimmune disease, pregnancy or lactation were not included. Regions amplified from RNA transcripts were the TCR beta CDR3 regions. Researchers ran a first-round RT-PCR on the TCR CDR3 using the HTBI primer set. Using its own MiXCR run on the multiplex PCR reads, TCRdb lists one record per CDR3 protein. The table records 300,000 or so distinct CDR3 sequences, around a sixth of them present only once. The ends were cut back, 0 bases at V and 7 bases at J, with 18 bases in the middle. The CDR3 contains 15 residues. Germline lookup yields CDR1 DFQATT and CDR2 SNEGSKA (reference sequence). With regard to this clonotype: What it binds is not known.

The specimen was blood. The chain combines TRBV20-1 with TRBJ2-5; D is perhaps TRBD2 (5 bases). The sequence came from a woman aged 45-59 years with Graves' hyperthyroidism. Here the CDR3 DNA reads TGCAGTGCTAGAGATCCGGGGAGTACCACCGGGACCCAGTACTTC. This sequence encodes CSARDPGSTTGTQYF.